One and the same sample provided the 7 T cell receptor beta chains below, sequenced in a study of blood T cell repertoires in COVID-19. This table comes from immunoSEQ multiplex PCR, and its TCRdb copy is limited to in-frame clones, with some not included. The sample lists roughly 430,000 clones, over 75% occurring once. The sample consisted of PBMCs or T cells enriched from blood (not recorded which). These receptors were obtained from a woman in her forties with acute COVID-19.

V and J are TRBV5-1 and TRBJ2-7; TRBD1 matches at 9 bases. After removal of 3 bases from V and 2 bases from J, the junction contained 12 bases not matched to a gene. From germline, CDR1 is SGHRS and CDR2 YFSETQ. The CDR3 spans 17 residues. CDR3 DNA sequence: TGCGCCAGCAGCTACGCGGAAACAGGGGGCAAGGCCTACGAGCAGTACTTC. It specifies CASSYAETGGKAYEQYF.

J is TRBJ2-7 and V is TRBV5-4, with 9 positions matching TRBD1. Losses at the gene ends were 1 base for V and 4 bases for J; bases not matched to a gene: 6. The CDR3 covers 15 residues. The germline gives CDR1 SGHNT, CDR2 YYREEE (reference sequence). CDR3 bases: TGTGCCAGCAGCTTGAAGGGACAGGGAACTTACGAGCAGTACTTC. Amino acids: CASSLKGQGTYEQYF.

The gene calls are TRBV21-1 and TRBJ2-7; no DNA check was done on the table's D call, TRBD2. TRBV21-1 is a pseudogene locus. CDR3 size: 17 residues. This chain's CDR3 is CASSKGRAREHLYEQYF. Written as DNA, the CDR3 is TGTGCCAGCAGCAAAGGGAGGGCTCGGGAGCACCTCTACGAGCAGTACTTC.

A few counts support this clone. The CDR3 DNA is TGTGCCAGCAGCTTAGGACAGACTAATGAAAAACTGTTTTTT. This sequence encodes CASSLGQTNEKLFF. The gene calls are TRBV7-9 and TRBJ1-4; perhaps TRBD1 as D (5 bases). The CDR3 runs 14 residues. V was clipped by 1 base and J by 2 bases, with 5 bases between them. Germline CDR1 reads SEHNR; CDR2 reads FQNEAQ (reference sequence).

The V call is TRBV25-1, the J call TRBJ2-7, with 7 nucleotides matching TRBD1. The CDR3 is made up of 15 amino acids. The V gene's germline CDR1 is MGHDK and CDR2 SYGVNS. J was trimmed by 0 bases and V by 4 bases; bases with no gene match: 6. The CDR3 DNA sequence: TGTGCCAGCAGTGCCCAGACAGGGCCCTCCTACGAGCAGTACTTC. Translated, it gives CASSAQTGPSYEQYF.

The genes are TRBV28 and TRBJ2-7, with TRBD2 matching over 10 bases. Germline V CDR1 and CDR2: MDHEN, SYDVKM. The CDR3 extends over 14 amino acids. The ends lost 2 bases at V and 3 bases at J; junction bases unmatched: 1. CDR3 protein: CASSLTSGDYEQYF. Written as DNA, the CDR3 is TGTGCCAGCAGTTTAACTAGCGGGGACTACGAGCAGTACTTC.

The gene calls are TRBV10-3 and TRBJ1-3; 7 positions match TRBD1. CDR3 length equals 14 residues. The germline V gene encodes CDR1 ENHRY and CDR2 SYGVKD. After removal of 5 bases from V and 2 bases from J, the junction contained 3 bases not matched to a gene. The CDR3: CAISRQGAGNTIYF. Written as DNA, the CDR3 is TGTGCCATCAGTAGACAGGGTGCTGGAAACACCATATATTTT.